This TCR beta chain comes out of a study of shared clonotypes between healthy human individuals. Background on the study: Participating donors consisted of a couple of women and a few men aged 18 to 49. For every donor, three CD4 naive, three CD4 memory, two CD8 naive and one CD8 memory plates were used.

This clone was picked up a small number of times. This CDR3 comprises 15 residues. Per germline, CDR1 SEHNR and CDR2 FQNEAQ (reference sequence). Trimming at V came to 5 bases and at J to 4 bases, leaving 8 bases not matched to a gene. The data were produced by immunoSEQ multiplex PCR, yet TCRdb's version contains in-frame clones alone and is incomplete. The sample lists about 580,000 clones, 95% to 98% seen once, with approximately 0.3% in the top ten. Naive CD8 cells, CD45RO-negative and positively selected for CCR7, excluded terminally differentiated effector memory CD45RA+ cells. Source material: naive CD8+ T cells sorted from blood. The chain links TRBV7-9 to TRBJ2-7, with 10 bases aligning to TRBD2. This receptor was taken from a man younger than 45 in good health. CDR3 sequence reads: CASSPKREGPYEQYF. In DNA form, the CDR3 reads TGTGCCAGCAGCCCGAAGCGGGAGGGCCCGTACGAGCAGTACTTC.